What follows are 22 T cell receptor beta chains derived from one specimen sequenced in a study of cytotoxic CD8 clonotypes in ibrutinib-treated CLL. Clones were sequenced by immunoSEQ multiplex PCR, and TCRdb holds only the in-frame ones, with some missing. The sample shows about 160,000 clones, 88% of them seen only once. The starting material was PBMCs, obtained at disease progression, from a patient treated with ibrutinib. These receptors all stem from a human donor with chronic lymphocytic leukemia.

This chain links TRBV27 with TRBJ1-1, with D unresolved. CDR1 MNHEY and CDR2 SMNVEV come from the germline V gene (reference sequence). There are 19 residues in the CDR3. The V and J ends lost 5 bases and 0 bases respectively, with 25 bases between them. The CDR3 loop reads CASSRLISLDVPMNTEAFF. The CDR3 bases are TGTGCCAGCAGTCGCTTGATATCCCTAGACGTCCCCATGAACACTGAAGCTTTCTTT.

The CDR3 protein is CASSLGSGQGSWAQYF. The CDR3 region has the DNA TGCGCCAGCAGCTTGGGTTCGGGACAGGGGTCGTGGGCCCAGTACTTC. The chain carries TRBV5-1 and TRBJ2-5; 10 bases are shared with TRBD1. Unmatched junction bases numbered 11, after V lost 0 bases and J lost 9 bases. The CDR3 sequence is 16 residues long. Per the germline V gene, CDR1 is SGHRS and CDR2 is YFSETQ. Full variable domain (rest looked up from reference TRBV5-1 and TRBJ2-5): KAGVTQTPRYLIKTRGQQVTLSCSPISGHRSVSWYQQTPGQGLQFLFEYFSETQRNKGNFPGRFSGRQFSNSRSEMNVSTLELGDSALYLCASSLGSGQGSWAQYFGPGTRLLVL.

This chain connects TRBV7-9 to TRBJ2-7; TRBD2 matches 7 bases. The CDR3 extends over 13 amino acids. Germline CDR1 and CDR2: SEHNR and FQNEAQ (reference sequence). The V segment lost 5 bases and the J segment 1 base; nucleotides outside the gene matches: 2. CDR3 DNA: TGTGCCAGCAGCGGCGGGAGATCCTACGAGCAGTACTTC. This sequence encodes CASSGGRSYEQYF. Using reference TRBV7-9 and TRBJ2-7 for the parts outside the CDR3, the full variable domain is DTGVSQNPRHKITKRGQNVTFRCDPISEHNRLYWYRQTLGQGPEFLTYFQNEAQLEKSRLLSDRFSAERPKGSFSTLEIQRTEQGDSAMYLCASSGGRSYEQYFGPGTRLTVT.

The chain has TRBV14 and TRBJ2-7; D call uncertain. V was pared by 0 bases and J by 2 bases, with 11 bases between. Germline loops: CDR1 SGHDN, CDR2 FVKESK. The length of the CDR3 is 15 residues. The CDR3 loop reads CASSQESRRTYEQYF. CDR3 sequence (DNA): TGTGCCAGCAGCCAAGAGTCGAGAAGGACCTACGAGCAGTACTTC. The full variable domain, its missing parts supplied by reference TRBV14 and TRBJ2-7, is EAGVTQFPSHSVIEKGQTVTLRCDPISGHDNLYWYRRVMGKEIKFLLHFVKESKQDESGMPNNRFLAERTGGTYSTLKVQPAELEDSGVYFCASSQESRRTYEQYFGPGTRLTVT.

This chain uses TRBV11-2 with TRBJ1-1; D remains ambiguous. This CDR3 spans 13 amino acids. CDR1 SGHAT and CDR2 FQNNGV come from the germline V gene. Trimming took 1 base from V and 0 from J, leaving 3 bases between them. DNA for the CDR3: TGTGCCAGCAGCTTAGGGGTGAACACTGAAGCTTTCTTT. Amino acids: CASSLGVNTEAFF. Complete variable domain (other parts from reference TRBV11-2 and TRBJ1-1): EAGVAQSPRYKIIEKRQSVAFWCNPISGHATLYWYQQILGQGPKLLIQFQNNGVVDDSQLPKDRFSAERLKGVDSTLKIQPAKLEDSAVYLCASSLGVNTEAFFGQGTRLTVV.

The chain is built from TRBV6-6 and TRBJ2-1, with D perhaps matching TRBD2 (6 bases). V was shortened by 3 bases and J by 7 bases, with 7 bases between the two germline ends. This CDR3 is 12 amino acids long. Germline V gene sequence: CDR1 MNHNY, CDR2 SVGAGI (reference sequence). The chain's CDR3 is CASSYGGNEQFF. In nucleotides, the CDR3 is TGTGCCAGCAGTTATGGGGGGAATGAGCAGTTCTTC.

The chain carries TRBV5-1 and TRBJ1-1; D is possibly TRBD1 (6 bases). The germline V gene has CDR1 SGHRS and CDR2 YFSETQ. V was pared by 4 bases and J by 4 bases, with 17 bases between. CDR3 length: 15 residues. CDR3 sequence (DNA): TGCGCCAGCAGCAAAAAGGGGGAGGTGAGCACTGAAGCTTTCTTT. Protein: CASSKKGEVSTEAFF.

DNA for the CDR3: TGTGCCAGCAGCCACGTCGGGGCTAATGAAGAATCCCAGCATTTT. Protein sequence: CASSHVGANEESQHF. V and J are TRBV4-2 and TRBJ1-5; possibly TRBD1 for D (5 bases). CDR1 and CDR2 (germline): LGHNA, YNFKEQ. Trimming cost V 3 bases and J 11 bases, with 20 bases left between them. CDR3 length equals 15 residues.

The gene calls are TRBV19 and TRBJ2-7; D is possibly TRBD2 (5 bases). Germline V gene lookup returns CDR1 LNHDA and CDR2 SQIVND (reference sequence). The CDR3 sequence is 11 residues long. The ends were cut back, 5 bases at V and 7 bases at J, with 9 bases in the middle. CDR3 bases: TGTGCCAGTAGTCCAACGGGGGAGCAGTACTTC. Amino acids: CASSPTGEQYF.

This clone was counted a single time. The chain is built from TRBV5-4 and TRBJ2-2; D ambiguous. In germline, CDR1 is SGHNT, CDR2 YYREEE (reference sequence). The ends were cut back, 2 bases at V and 2 bases at J, with 10 bases in the middle. This CDR3 has 15 amino acids. CDR3 region: CASSLRNRNTGELFF. CDR3 sequence (DNA): TGTGCCAGCAGCTTAAGAAACAGAAACACCGGGGAGCTGTTTTTT.

This chain's CDR3 is CASSVVGTNIATGDNEQFF. The DNA for the CDR3 is TGTGCCAGCAGCGTAGTAGGGACGAATATAGCAACAGGCGACAATGAGCAGTTCTTC. The chain joins TRBV9 to TRBJ2-1, with D perhaps matching TRBD1 or TRBD2 (5 bases each). Germline V lookup: CDR1 SGDLS, CDR2 YYNGEE. This CDR3 is 19 amino acids long. Trimming left V 0 bases short and J 5 bases short, with 24 bases between.

This chain connects TRBV28 to TRBJ2-7, with D possibly being TRBD2 (6 bases). Trimming stripped 6 bases from V and 4 bases from J, with 13 bases between. From germline, CDR1 is MDHEN and CDR2 SYDVKM. The CDR3 runs 13 residues. Written as DNA, the CDR3 is TGTGCCAGCAGACCGGGACTTGTATACGAGCAGTACTTC. Amino acids: CASRPGLVYEQYF. Combining the CDR3 with reference TRBV28 and TRBJ2-7 gives the whole variable domain DVKVTQSSRYLVKRTGEKVFLECVQDMDHENMFWYRQDPGLGLRLIYFSYDVKMKEKGDIPEGYSVSREKKERFSLILESASTNQTSMYLCASRPGLVYEQYFGPGTRLTVT.

The rearrangement joins TRBV4-2 to TRBJ2-1; D gene uncertain. This CDR3 contains 12 residues. Germline V gene sequence: CDR1 LGHNA, CDR2 YNFKEQ. Trimming took off 1 base at V and 6 bases at J, with 4 bases between the two ends. This chain's CDR3 is CASSQVSNEQFF. CDR3 bases: TGTGCCAGCAGCCAAGTGAGCAATGAGCAGTTCTTC.

The J gene is TRBJ2-7, the V gene TRBV11-2; D not certain. There are 14 residues in the CDR3. Germline values: CDR1 SGHAT, CDR2 FQNNGV. V gave up 0 bases and J gave up 1 base, with 7 bases separating them. The CDR3 DNA follows: TGTGCCAGCAGCTTAGATCGGTTTTCCTACGAGCAGTACTTC. Amino acids: CASSLDRFSYEQYF. The whole variable domain, remainder taken from reference TRBV11-2 and TRBJ2-7, is EAGVAQSPRYKIIEKRQSVAFWCNPISGHATLYWYQQILGQGPKLLIQFQNNGVVDDSQLPKDRFSAERLKGVDSTLKIQPAKLEDSAVYLCASSLDRFSYEQYFGPGTRLTVT.

The V gene is TRBV10-3, the J gene TRBJ2-7; 9 bases align to TRBD2. V dropped 6 bases and J dropped 5; count of bases not matched to a gene: 8. CDR3 length: 14 amino acids. CDR1 is ENHRY and CDR2 is SYGVKD in the germline V gene. CDR3 bases: TGTGCCATCAGCGTAGCGGGAGCAGTCCACGAGCAGTACTTC. Amino acid sequence: CAISVAGAVHEQYF.

The chain combines TRBV4-2 with TRBJ1-3; tentative D call: TRBD1 (6 bases). CDR3 length: 19 residues. CDR1 is LGHNA and CDR2 is YNFKEQ in the germline V gene. V was clipped by 4 bases and J by 2 bases, with 24 bases between them. CDR3 sequence reads: CASSPNPRQAGVPGNTIYF. The CDR3 DNA is TGTGCCAGCAGCCCAAACCCCCGACAGGCTGGGGTTCCTGGAAACACCATATATTTT.

The sample holds one count of this clone. The J gene is TRBJ1-1, the V gene TRBV7-6, with D tentatively TRBD1 (5 bases). The CDR3 sequence is 14 residues long. CDR1 and CDR2 from the germline V gene are SGHVS and FNYEAQ. The V end was cut by 4 bases, the J end by 7 bases, with 16 bases between. Written as DNA, the CDR3 is TGTGCCAGCAGCTCCCGTGGGGGAACGGGTGAAGCTTTCTTT. Protein product: CASSSRGGTGEAFF.

The chain employs TRBV7-8 and TRBJ2-7; maybe TRBD1 (6 bases). Germline CDR1 SGHVS, CDR2 FQNEAQ. This CDR3 region has 14 residues. Trimming stripped 1 base from V and 3 bases from J, with 10 bases between. CDR3 in DNA: TGTGCCAGCAGCTTAGGAGGACAGAACTACGAGCAGTACTTC. Translated, it gives CASSLGGQNYEQYF.

The V call is TRBV30, the J call TRBJ1-3; a weak D match, TRBD1 (5 bases). Germline-derived CDR1 and CDR2 are GTSNPN and SVGIG (reference sequence). The ends were cut back, 3 bases at V and 0 bases at J, with 15 bases in the middle. This CDR3 contains 16 residues. The CDR3 sequence: CAWRKGGGGSGNTIYF. Written as DNA, the CDR3 is TGTGCCTGGAGAAAAGGCGGTGGGGGCTCTGGAAACACCATATATTTT.

J is TRBJ2-3 and V is TRBV6-5; D is unresolved. Germline V gene data show CDR1 as MNHEY and CDR2 as SVGAGI. The CDR3 has 14 amino acids. V lost 5 bases to trimming and J lost 2 bases, with 11 bases between them. Here the CDR3 DNA reads TGTGCCAGCAGTGTCATGGGTTCCACAGATACGCAGTATTTT. This encodes CASSVMGSTDTQYF.

The rearrangement links TRBV5-1 to TRBJ1-1; 7 bases line up with TRBD1. Germline values: CDR1 SGHRS, CDR2 YFSETQ. There are 15 residues in the CDR3. J gave up 1 base and V 5 bases, and 8 bases lay outside the gene matches. The CDR3 spells CASRTAGQRNTEAFF. The DNA for the CDR3 is TGCGCCAGCAGAACAGCGGGACAGCGGAACACTGAAGCTTTCTTT.

V usage is TRBV27 and J usage is TRBJ2-1, with 14 positions matching TRBD2. J was trimmed by 0 bases and V by 6 bases; bases with no gene match: 7. CDR3 size: 18 residues. Germline V gene sequence: CDR1 MNHEY, CDR2 SMNVEV (reference sequence). The CDR3 DNA is TGTGCCAGCAGCCCCGGGACTAGCGGGGGTCGCTCCTACAATGAGCAGTTCTTC. The encoded protein is CASSPGTSGGRSYNEQFF.